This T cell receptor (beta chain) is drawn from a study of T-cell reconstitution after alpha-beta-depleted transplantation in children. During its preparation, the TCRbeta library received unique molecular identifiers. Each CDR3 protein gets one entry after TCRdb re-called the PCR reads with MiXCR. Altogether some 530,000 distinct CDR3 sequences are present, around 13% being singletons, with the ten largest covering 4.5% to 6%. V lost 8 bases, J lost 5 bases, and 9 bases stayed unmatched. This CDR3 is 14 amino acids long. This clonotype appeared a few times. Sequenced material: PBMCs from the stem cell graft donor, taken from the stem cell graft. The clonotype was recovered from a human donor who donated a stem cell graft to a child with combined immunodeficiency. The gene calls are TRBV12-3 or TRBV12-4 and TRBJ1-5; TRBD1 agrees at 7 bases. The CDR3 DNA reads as TGTGCCAGCGGCCGGGACAGCCTTTATCAGCCCCAGCATTTT. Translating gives CASGRDSLYQPQHF.